A selection of T cell receptor beta chains follows, all from one sample in a study of cytomegalovirus exposure and HLA in healthy donors. Clones were sequenced by immunoSEQ multiplex PCR, and TCRdb holds only the in-frame ones, with some missing. The profile covers around 100,000 clones, with 73% appearing a single time and approximately 0.9% taken by the ten largest. Material: PBMCs. Receptors originate from a woman aged 30 to 39 in good health and CMV-seronegative. Both conserved end residues are part of each CDR3. The D gene is left open where the match is weak. Expanded clones are given a class, and other clones once, few, many or no size at all.

CDR3 DNA | CDR3 protein | J gene | clone size | D gene | V gene
TGTGCCAGCAGCCCCGGACTAGCGGGAGGGCCAGATACGCAGTATTTT | CASSPGLAGGPDTQYF | TRBJ2-3 | NA | TRBD2 | TRBV13
TGTGCCAGCAGCGCAGGGGATTTCTCTGGAAACACCATATATTTT | CASSAGDFSGNTIYF | TRBJ1-3 | NA | NA | TRBV9
TGTGCCAGCAGTTACCGACAGGGGAGGGGTGAAAAACTGTTTTTT | CASSYRQGRGEKLFF | TRBJ1-4 | NA | TRBD1 | TRBV6-8
TGTGCCAGCAGTTTATCGGGCCAGGGCCTTGGCTACACCTTC | CASSLSGQGLGYTF | TRBJ1-2 | NA | NA | TRBV27
TGCGCCAGCAGCGTAAGGGGTACTGGAAACACCATATATTTT | CASSVRGTGNTIYF | TRBJ1-3 | NA | NA | TRBV4-3
TGTGCCAGCAGAGACAGACAGGGGAGTAATTCACCCCTCCACTTT | CASRDRQGSNSPLHF | TRBJ1-6 | once | TRBD1 | TRBV6-5
TGTGCCAGCAGCTTAGAGGGGCTGAACACTGAAGCTTTCTTT | CASSLEGLNTEAFF | TRBJ1-1 | NA | NA | TRBV7-9
TGTGCCTGGGGGACAGTCTCTAATGAAAAACTGTTTTTT | CAWGTVSNEKLFF | TRBJ1-4 | NA | TRBD1 | TRBV30
TGTGCCAGTAGTATAGTACCCGGGGATTACACTGAAGCTTTCTTT | CASSIVPGDYTEAFF | TRBJ1-1 | few | NA | TRBV19
TGTGCCAGCAGTTCGGGACACGTAGCTAACTATGGCTACACCTTC | CASSSGHVANYGYTF | TRBJ1-2 | few | NA | TRBV6-6
TGTGCCATCACCGGGAATGGGGACTATGGCTACACCTTC | CAITGNGDYGYTF | TRBJ1-2 | NA | NA | TRBV10-3
TGCAGCGTCCAAGGACAGGGGGCGTACGAGCAGTACTTC | CSVQGQGAYEQYF | TRBJ2-7 | NA | TRBD1 | TRBV29-1
TGCGCCAGCAGCTTGGGGTGGGGGGAGGTGAACACTGAAGCTTTCTTT | CASSLGWGEVNTEAFF | TRBJ1-1 | NA | NA | TRBV5-1
TGCGCCAGCAGCCAAGATCGGGGATCCTACAATGAGCAGTTCTTC | CASSQDRGSYNEQFF | TRBJ2-1 | NA | NA | TRBV4-3
TGTGCTAGTGGTTTGGTACTAGCCAGGTCCCATGAGCAGTTCTTC | CASGLVLARSHEQFF | TRBJ2-1 | NA | NA | TRBV12-5
TGCGCCAGCAGCCCTACACAGACAGCGAGCTCCTATAATTCACCCCTCCACTTT | CASSPTQTASSYNSPLHF | TRBJ1-6 | NA | NA | TRBV4-3
TGTGCCAGCAGCCATTACCTCTATGGTTACAATGAGCAGTTCTTC | CASSHYLYGYNEQFF | TRBJ2-1 | NA | NA | TRBV11-2
TGTGCCAGCAGCCAACCCACAGGGGGACCCTACAATGAGCAGTTCTTC | CASSQPTGGPYNEQFF | TRBJ2-1 | NA | TRBD1 | TRBV7-9
TGTGCCAGCTCTCCCGGACAGCCTGGGGACACTGAAGCTTTCTTT | CASSPGQPGDTEAFF | TRBJ1-1 | NA | NA | TRBV18
TGTGCCAGCAGCTTGGGGACAGGGGCTGAAGCTTTCTTT | CASSLGTGAEAFF | TRBJ1-1 | few | TRBD1 | TRBV5-6
TGTGCCAGCAGCCCGCCGGGTCAAGAGACCCAGTACTTC | CASSPPGQETQYF | TRBJ2-5 | NA | NA | TRBV27
TGTGCCAGCAGTCAGTACCAAGAGACCCAGTACTTC | CASSQYQETQYF | TRBJ2-5 | few | NA | TRBV6-6
TGCGCCAGCAGCCAAGATTGGAGCACTGAAGCTTTCTTT | CASSQDWSTEAFF | TRBJ1-1 | NA | NA | TRBV4-3
TGTGCCAGCAGCCCTACTAGCGGCTCCTACGAGCAGTACTTC | CASSPTSGSYEQYF | TRBJ2-7 | NA | TRBD2 | TRBV7-9
TGTGCCTGGAGACACCCGATCCCGGCCAAAAACATTCAGTACTTC | CAWRHPIPAKNIQYF | TRBJ2-4 | NA | NA | TRBV30
TGTGCCAGCAGTCAAACAGGGGACTATGGCTACACCTTC | CASSQTGDYGYTF | TRBJ1-2 | few | TRBD1 | TRBV2
TGTGCCAGCAGCCCCGGAATTTTAGCGGGAGAGGGCACAGATACGCAGTATTTT | CASSPGILAGEGTDTQYF | TRBJ2-3 | NA | TRBD2 | TRBV11-2
TGTGCTAGTGGTTTGAGGTTGGCAGGGGGCGACGAGCAGTACTTC | CASGLRLAGGDEQYF | TRBJ2-7 | NA | TRBD1 | TRBV12-5
TGTGCCAGCAGTGAATGGCATTCCAGGGCTGGAAACACCATATATTTT | CASSEWHSRAGNTIYF | TRBJ1-3 | NA | NA | TRBV2
TGTGCCAGCAGTTCCTCGCGACAGAAACTGGCGACCCAGTACTTC | CASSSSRQKLATQYF | TRBJ2-5 | NA | NA | TRBV27
TGTGCCAGCAGGCGAACGGTACAGGGGACTGAAGCTTTCTTT | CASRRTVQGTEAFF | TRBJ1-1 | few | TRBD1 | TRBV6-5
TGTGCCAGTATGGGGCTTCTTAGCAATCAGCCCCAGCATTTT | CASMGLLSNQPQHF | TRBJ1-5 | NA | NA | TRBV19
TGTGCCACCAGCTGGACAGGGGGCTATGAGCAGTTCTTC | CATSWTGGYEQFF | TRBJ2-1 | NA | TRBD1 | TRBV15
TGTGCCAGCAGCTTATCGGGTGTCGTTTTGCCCCAGCATTTT | CASSLSGVVLPQHF | TRBJ1-5 | NA | NA | TRBV7-2
TGTGCCAGCGGAGGTCCGAGCGGGAACACTGAAGCTTTCTTT | CASGGPSGNTEAFF | TRBJ1-1 | few | NA | TRBV7-3
TGTGCCAGCACCTCCCCCCGGGGGGCATTGGGTGCAACTGGAAACACCATATATTTT | CASTSPRGALGATGNTIYF | TRBJ1-3 | NA | NA | TRBV28
TGTGCCAGCAGTTCAACAGGGGGCACTGAAGCTTTCTTT | CASSSTGGTEAFF | TRBJ1-1 | NA | TRBD1 | TRBV6-6